These 25 T cell receptor beta chains were all obtained from the same sample, sequenced in a study of T-cell reconstitution after alpha-beta-depleted transplantation in children. Unique molecular identifiers were built into the TCRbeta library. TCRdb reprocessed the PCR reads with MiXCR, giving one entry per CDR3 protein. This table has 350,000 to 500,000 distinct CDR3 sequences, over 40% appearing once. The sequencing here drew on PBMCs, taken before TCRalphabeta/CD19-depleted stem cell transplant. The receptors originated from a girl aged 2-10 years with aplastic anemia, due to receive a stem cell transplant.

The CDR3 DNA reads as TGCGCCAGCAGTGAGGGGACAGGGAGGGTTCGCTACGAGCAGTACTTC. Protein product: CASSEGTGRVRYEQYF. The V gene is TRBV10-2, the J gene TRBJ2-7; TRBD1 matches 9 bases. The CDR3 sequence is 16 residues long. Trimming cost V 2 bases and J 3 bases; bases outside gene matches: 8. The V gene's germline CDR1 is WSHSY and CDR2 SAAADI.

This clonotype has at least ten counts. In DNA, the CDR3 is TGTGCCAGCAACGGACAGGGGGGTACCGGGGAGCTGTTTTTT. It encodes CASNGQGGTGELFF. The chain recombines TRBV6-1 with TRBJ2-2; 10 nucleotides align to TRBD1. CDR3 length: 14 amino acids. The germline V gene has CDR1 MNHNS and CDR2 SASEGT. Trimming removed 7 bases from V and 5 bases from J; junction bases left unmatched: 4.

This clonotype was found a few times. The chain uses TRBV27 and TRBJ2-7; 9 bases are shared with TRBD2. CDR1 MNHEY and CDR2 SMNVEV come from the germline V gene (reference sequence). The CDR3 is 16 amino acids. After removal of 6 bases from V and 4 bases from J, the junction contained 13 bases not matched to a gene. CDR3 residues: CASSMTVSGGDYEQYF. The CDR3 DNA sequence: TGTGCCAGCAGCATGACGGTTAGCGGGGGAGATTACGAGCAGTACTTC.

The table lists this clonotype with a few counts. This chain links TRBV5-1 with TRBJ2-5; D tentatively fits TRBD1 or TRBD2 (6 bases each). The CDR3 spans 15 residues. V shed 3 bases and J shed 4 bases, with 16 bases lying between them. Germline-derived CDR1 and CDR2 are SGHRS and YFSETQ. The CDR3 DNA reads TGCGCCAGCAGCTCGGGGGCAGGGCGACCAGAGACCCAGTACTTC. Amino acid sequence: CASSSGAGRPETQYF.

In this sample, this clonotype turned up once. The rearrangement links TRBV28 to TRBJ2-7; D might be TRBD2 (5 bases). Germline V CDR1 and CDR2: MDHEN, SYDVKM. There are 16 residues in the CDR3. Trimming removed 6 bases at V and 1 base at J, with 19 bases between. The CDR3 nucleotides read TGTGCCAGCAGGACCTGGGGAGTAGGTTCTTCCTACGAGCAGTACTTC. Translated: CASRTWGVGSSYEQYF.

This clonotype was seen more than once but under ten times. The J gene is TRBJ2-6, the V gene TRBV3-1, with a possible D match to TRBD2 (5 bases). The germline CDR1 and CDR2 sequences are LGHDT and YNNKEL (reference sequence). V gave up 4 bases and J gave up 0 bases, with 13 bases separating them. CDR3 length: 17 amino acids. The CDR3 nucleotides are TGTGCCAGCAGCCCCCGGGGTCTAAGCTCTGGGGCCAACGTCCTGACTTTC. The encoded protein is CASSPRGLSSGANVLTF.

The gene calls are TRBV20-1 and TRBJ1-4; D possibly corresponds to TRBD1 (6 bases). This CDR3 region has 16 residues. Germline V gene data show CDR1 as DFQATT and CDR2 as SNEGSKA (reference sequence). Trimming left V 0 bases short and J 6 bases short, with 17 bases between. The CDR3 region has the DNA TGCAGTGCTAGAGACCTCCCCTCGGGGGCCGATGAAAAACTGTTTTTT. Translation gives CSARDLPSGADEKLFF.

The sample holds a few counts of this clonotype. The chain employs TRBV5-1 and TRBJ1-4, with 11 nucleotides matching TRBD1. The CDR3 is 16 residues long. Germline loops: CDR1 SGHRS, CDR2 YFSETQ. V was pared by 4 bases and J by 8 bases, with 10 bases of the junction left unmatched. CDR3 residues: CASSLRTGGLEEKLFF. The CDR3 region has the DNA TGCGCCAGCAGCCTAAGGACAGGGGGCTTAGAAGAAAAACTGTTTTTT.

The V and J genes are TRBV20-1 and TRBJ2-2; TRBD2 agrees at 9 bases. The CDR3 is 15 residues long. The ends lost 4 bases at V and 2 bases at J; junction bases unmatched: 5. Germline assignment: CDR1 DFQATT and CDR2 SNEGSKA (reference sequence). This CDR3 is CSATGLAVNTGELFF. In DNA, the CDR3 is TGCAGTGCTACGGGACTAGCAGTTAACACCGGGGAGCTGTTTTTT.

The genes are TRBV7-6 and TRBJ2-3; D gene uncertain. CDR3 length: 11 residues. The V end lost 8 bases, the J end lost 2 bases, and 5 bases lay between the germline ends. Per the germline V gene, CDR1 is SGHVS and CDR2 is FNYEAQ. The CDR3 here is CASQDTDTQYF. Written as DNA, the CDR3 is TGTGCCAGCCAAGACACAGATACGCAGTATTTT.

This clonotype appeared many times. The rearrangement joins TRBV11-2 to TRBJ1-4; no definite D call. Germline CDR1 SGHAT, CDR2 FQNNGV. V shed 5 bases and J shed 8 bases, with 18 bases lying between them. The length of the CDR3 is 15 residues. CDR3 bases: TGTGCCAGCAGCCTCGGCCCTTATCTCGGGGAAAAACTGTTTTTT. Its translation is CASSLGPYLGEKLFF.

This clonotype occurred a few times. CDR3 region: CASSEARFTGQYF. In DNA, the CDR3 is TGTGCCAGCAGTGAAGCGAGGTTCACAGGCCAGTACTTC. The genes are TRBV6-1 and TRBJ2-7; D might be TRBD1 (5 bases). Trimming removed 0 bases from V and 10 bases from J, with 13 bases in between. This CDR3 contains 13 residues. The germline gives CDR1 MNHNS, CDR2 SASEGT.

This clonotype appeared a few times. The chain couples TRBV5-1 to TRBJ2-3, with unresolved D. Trimming pared 4 bases from V and 1 base from J, leaving 10 bases between. Germline-derived CDR1 and CDR2 are SGHRS and YFSETQ. The CDR3 totals 14 residues. DNA of the CDR3: TGCGCCAGCAGCCCAGATGCAGGCACAGATACGCAGTATTTT. This sequence encodes CASSPDAGTDTQYF.

This chain uses TRBV4-3 with TRBJ2-1, with 14 bases aligning to TRBD2. Trimming removed 0 bases from V and 10 bases from J; junction bases left unmatched: 5. This CDR3 is 16 amino acids long. In germline, CDR1 is LGHNA, CDR2 YSLEER. This CDR3 reads CASSQDKGLAGAEQFF. As DNA, the CDR3 is TGCGCCAGCAGCCAAGATAAGGGACTAGCGGGAGCGGAGCAGTTCTTC.

The chain couples TRBV9 to TRBJ1-1, with D possibly TRBD1 on 5 matching bases. The length of the CDR3 is 14 residues. The germline V gene encodes CDR1 SGDLS and CDR2 YYNGEE. Trimming pared 4 bases from V and 3 bases from J, leaving 13 bases between. DNA for the CDR3: TGTGCCAGCAGCTCGTGGGAGGGGCACACTGAAGCTTTCTTT. Translation gives CASSSWEGHTEAFF.

The genes are TRBV28 and TRBJ2-7, with 8 bases aligning to TRBD2. The V gene end was trimmed by 2 bases and the J gene end by 3 bases; junction bases not matched to a gene: 18. This CDR3 region has 19 residues. Germline-derived CDR1 and CDR2 are MDHEN and SYDVKM. The CDR3 DNA is TGTGCCAGCAGTTTAGCCGGGGGGGGTTGGAGAGTTTGGGTCTACGAGCAGTACTTC. Protein: CASSLAGGGWRVWVYEQYF.

This clonotype showed up just a few times. V usage is TRBV7-8 and J usage is TRBJ1-3; TRBD1 might be the D (5 bases). The germline V gene encodes CDR1 SGHVS and CDR2 FQNEAQ. V shed 3 bases and J shed 0 bases, with 15 bases lying between them. The CDR3 runs to 17 residues. The CDR3 DNA follows: TGTGCCAGCAGCTTTGTCCAGTACGGGACCTCTGGAAACACCATATATTTT. Protein: CASSFVQYGTSGNTIYF.

This clonotype came up a few times. The chain employs TRBV12-3 or TRBV12-4 and TRBJ2-1; D gene ambiguous. The V end lost 5 bases, the J end lost 0 bases, and 8 bases lay between the germline ends. The CDR3 length is 14 residues. The CDR3 loop is CASSPRISYNEQFF. The CDR3 DNA is TGTGCCAGCAGTCCTCGGATCTCCTACAATGAGCAGTTCTTC.

The V gene is TRBV7-9, the J gene TRBJ2-5, with 7 bases lining up with TRBD1. With V trimmed by 5 bases and J by 2 bases, 14 bases remained unmatched. The CDR3 sequence is 17 residues long. In germline, CDR1 is SEHNR, CDR2 FQNEAQ (reference sequence). CDR3 DNA: TGTGCCAGCAGCCCTTTCCCCCGGGACAGACCACAAGAGACCCAGTACTTC. It codes for CASSPFPRDRPQETQYF.

This rearrangement joins TRBV5-1 to TRBJ2-6; the match to TRBD1 covers 9 bases. CDR3 size: 18 residues. Germline CDR1 is SGHRS and CDR2 is YFSETQ. V was pared by 4 bases and J by 2 bases, with 10 bases of the junction left unmatched. This chain's CDR3 is CASSPRDREVPGANVLTF. The CDR3 DNA reads TGCGCCAGCAGCCCCCGGGACAGGGAAGTCCCTGGGGCCAACGTCCTGACTTTC.

A few counts support this clonotype. The V and J genes are TRBV6-1 and TRBJ2-3; 12 positions agree with TRBD2. With 2 bases clipped from V and 4 bases from J, the junction kept 7 bases outside the gene matches. The CDR3 length is 17 residues. Germline assignment: CDR1 MNHNS and CDR2 SASEGT. Here the CDR3 DNA reads TGTGCCAGCAGTGAAAACGGACTAGCGGGACGTCCAGATACGCAGTATTTT. This translates into CASSENGLAGRPDTQYF.

This chain connects TRBV29-1 to TRBJ2-3, with D possibly TRBD2 on 5 matching bases. This CDR3 region has 14 residues. Trimming left V 6 bases short and J 3 bases short, with 16 bases between. Germline CDR1 is SQVTM and CDR2 is ANQGSEA. CDR3 sequence: CSVGVSVLTDTQYF. In DNA, the CDR3 is TGCAGCGTAGGCGTTAGCGTACTTACAGATACGCAGTATTTT.

The CDR3 region has the DNA TGTGCCATCAGTGAGGCAGTTACAGGGAACAATTCACCCCTCCACTTT. It codes for CAISEAVTGNNSPLHF. This chain joins TRBV10-3 and TRBJ1-6; the D gene is possibly TRBD1 (6 bases). V was shortened by 2 bases and J by 7 bases, with 15 bases between the two germline ends. This CDR3 contains 16 residues. CDR1 and CDR2 from the germline V gene are ENHRY and SYGVKD.

Ten or more counts support this clonotype. The chain combines TRBV5-1 with TRBJ2-2, with D unresolved. The CDR3 is made up of 14 amino acids. V was pared by 0 bases and J by 6 bases, with 9 bases between. Germline lookup yields CDR1 SGHRS and CDR2 YFSETQ. The CDR3 region is CASSLDALSGELFF. CDR3 DNA sequence: TGCGCCAGCAGCTTGGATGCCCTGTCCGGGGAGCTGTTTTTT.

The table lists this clonotype with a few counts. The genes are TRBV7-2 and TRBJ2-3, with a tentative D call TRBD1 (5 bases). The CDR3 loop spans 16 amino acids. The V and J ends lost 5 bases and 4 bases respectively, with 19 bases between them. CDR1 is SGHTA and CDR2 is FQGNSA in the germline V gene. CDR3 protein: CASSLGATKGADTQYF. As DNA, the CDR3 is TGTGCCAGCAGCCTCGGCGCCACCAAAGGGGCAGATACGCAGTATTTT.